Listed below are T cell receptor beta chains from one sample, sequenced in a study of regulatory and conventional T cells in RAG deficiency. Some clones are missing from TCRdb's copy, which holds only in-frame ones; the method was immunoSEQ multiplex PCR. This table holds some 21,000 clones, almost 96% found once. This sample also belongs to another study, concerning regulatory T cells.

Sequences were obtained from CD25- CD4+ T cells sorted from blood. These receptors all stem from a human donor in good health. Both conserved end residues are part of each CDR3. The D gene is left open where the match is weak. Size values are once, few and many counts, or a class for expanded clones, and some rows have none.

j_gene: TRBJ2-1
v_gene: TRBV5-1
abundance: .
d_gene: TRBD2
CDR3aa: CASSLGASGLYNEQFF
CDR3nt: TGCGCCAGCAGCTTGGGAGCTAGCGGGCTTTACAATGAGCAGTTCTTC

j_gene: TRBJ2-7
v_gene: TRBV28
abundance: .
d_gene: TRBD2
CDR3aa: CASSRSWTRGNYEQYF
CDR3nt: TGTGCCAGCAGTCGATCCTGGACTAGGGGAAACTACGAGCAGTACTTC

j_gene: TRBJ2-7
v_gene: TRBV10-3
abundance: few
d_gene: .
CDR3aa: CAISDGGYEQYF
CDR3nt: TGTGCCATCAGTGACGGGGGTTACGAGCAGTACTTC

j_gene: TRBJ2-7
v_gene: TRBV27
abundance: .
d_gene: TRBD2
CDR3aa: CASSRLRDPSGVAGWYEQYF
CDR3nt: TGTGCCAGCAGTCGCCTCCGGGACCCATCGGGGGTAGCGGGTTGGTACGAGCAGTACTTC

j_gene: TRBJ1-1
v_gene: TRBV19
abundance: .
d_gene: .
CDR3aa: CASLRAGNTEAFF
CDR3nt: TGTGCCAGCCTGAGAGCGGGGAACACTGAAGCTTTCTTT

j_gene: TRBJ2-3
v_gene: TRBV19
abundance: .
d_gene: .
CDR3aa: CASTRGAGDTQYF
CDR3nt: TGTGCCAGTACCCGGGGGGCGGGAGATACGCAGTATTTT

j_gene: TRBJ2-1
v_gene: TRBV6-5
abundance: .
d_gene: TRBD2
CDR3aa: CASRLGERGGNEQFF
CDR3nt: TGTGCCAGCAGACTCGGCGAGCGGGGGGGCAATGAGCAGTTCTTC

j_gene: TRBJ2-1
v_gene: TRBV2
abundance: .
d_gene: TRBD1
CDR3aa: CASMADREFYNEQFF
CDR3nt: TGTGCCAGCATGGCGGACAGGGAGTTTTACAATGAGCAGTTCTTC

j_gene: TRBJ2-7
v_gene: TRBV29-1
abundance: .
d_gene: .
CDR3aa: CSTRLQDSEQYF
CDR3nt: TGCAGCACCCGGCTCCAGGATTCCGAGCAGTACTTC

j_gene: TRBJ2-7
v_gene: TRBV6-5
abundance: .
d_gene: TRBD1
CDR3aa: CASSHPGQSYEQYF
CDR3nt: TGTGCCAGCAGTCACCCGGGACAGTCCTACGAGCAGTACTTC

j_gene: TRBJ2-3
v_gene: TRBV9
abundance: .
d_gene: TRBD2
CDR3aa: CASSVGTSGGSDTQYF
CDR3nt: TGTGCCAGCAGCGTAGGGACTAGCGGGGGGTCAGATACGCAGTATTTT

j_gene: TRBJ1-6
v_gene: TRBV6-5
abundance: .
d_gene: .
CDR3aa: CASSPFNRNSPLHF
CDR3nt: TGTGCCAGCAGCCCCTTTAACAGGAATTCACCCCTCCACTTT

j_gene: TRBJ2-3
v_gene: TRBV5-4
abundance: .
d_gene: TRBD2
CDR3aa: CASSLKRDGTDTQYF
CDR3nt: TGTGCCAGCAGCTTGAAGCGGGACGGCACAGATACGCAGTATTTT

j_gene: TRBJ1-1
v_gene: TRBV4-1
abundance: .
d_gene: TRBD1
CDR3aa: CASSQAPLTGSVNTEAFF
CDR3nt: TGCGCCAGCAGCCAAGCCCCCCTGACAGGGTCGGTGAACACTGAAGCTTTCTTT

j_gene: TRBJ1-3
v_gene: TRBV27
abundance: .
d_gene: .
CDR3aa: CASSLRAGSISGNTIYF
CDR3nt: TGTGCCAGCAGTTTACGAGCAGGGTCCATCTCTGGAAACACCATATATTTT

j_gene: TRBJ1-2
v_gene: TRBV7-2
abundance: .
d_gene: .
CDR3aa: CASSLPAGKFGGYTF
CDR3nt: TGTGCCAGCAGCTTACCGGCAGGGAAGTTCGGGGGCTACACCTTC

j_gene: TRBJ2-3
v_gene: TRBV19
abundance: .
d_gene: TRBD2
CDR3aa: CASSGLAGASTDTQYF
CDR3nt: TGTGCCAGTAGCGGGCTAGCGGGGGCTAGCACAGATACGCAGTATTTT

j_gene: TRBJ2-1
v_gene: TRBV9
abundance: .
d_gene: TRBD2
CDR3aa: CASSVELAGDGNEQFF
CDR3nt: TGTGCCAGCAGCGTAGAGTTAGCGGGGGACGGCAATGAGCAGTTCTTC

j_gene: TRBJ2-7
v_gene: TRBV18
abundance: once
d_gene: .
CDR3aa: CASSPMGAAYEQYF
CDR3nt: TGTGCCAGCTCACCAATGGGGGCCGCCTACGAGCAGTACTTC

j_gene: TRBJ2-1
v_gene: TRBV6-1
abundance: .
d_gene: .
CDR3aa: CASSGNSQTSSSYNEQFF
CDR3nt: TGTGCCAGCAGTGGGAATAGCCAAACCTCTAGCTCCTACAATGAGCAGTTCTTC

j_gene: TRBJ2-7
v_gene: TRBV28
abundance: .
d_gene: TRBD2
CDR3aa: CASRSGGEGSYEQYF
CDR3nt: TGTGCCAGCAGGAGTGGCGGGGAGGGCTCCTACGAGCAGTACTTC

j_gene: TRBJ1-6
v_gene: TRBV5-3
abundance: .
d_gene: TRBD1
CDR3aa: CARSFTGGATKNSPLHF
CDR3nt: TGTGCAAGAAGCTTTACAGGGGGCGCAACGAAAAATTCACCCCTCCACTTT

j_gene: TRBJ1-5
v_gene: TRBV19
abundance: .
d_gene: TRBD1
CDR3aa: CASSRGQGGFGQPQHF
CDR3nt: TGTGCCAGTAGTAGGGGACAGGGGGGCTTCGGGCAGCCCCAGCATTTT

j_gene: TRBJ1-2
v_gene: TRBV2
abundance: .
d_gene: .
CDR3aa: CASSEGAYGYTF
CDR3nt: TGTGCCAGCAGTGAGGGGGCCTATGGCTACACCTTC

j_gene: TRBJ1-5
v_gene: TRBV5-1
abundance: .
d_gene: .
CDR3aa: CASSVYGGSNQPQHF
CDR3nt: TGCGCCAGCAGCGTTTACGGGGGTAGCAATCAGCCCCAGCATTTT

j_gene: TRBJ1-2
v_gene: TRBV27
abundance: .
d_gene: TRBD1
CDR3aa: CASSVKRTGSTGYTF
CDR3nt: TGTGCCAGCAGTGTAAAAAGGACAGGGTCTACTGGCTACACCTTC

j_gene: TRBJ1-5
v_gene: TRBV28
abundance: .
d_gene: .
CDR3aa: CASSLMAQPQHF
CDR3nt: TGTGCCAGCAGTTTGATGGCTCAGCCCCAGCATTTT

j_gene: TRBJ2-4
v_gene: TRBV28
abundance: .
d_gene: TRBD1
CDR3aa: CASSLHRQGANIQYF
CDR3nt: TGTGCCAGCAGTCTACATCGACAGGGGGCGAACATTCAGTACTTC

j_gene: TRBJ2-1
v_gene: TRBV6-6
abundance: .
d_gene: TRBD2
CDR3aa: CASSQTSGGGNEQFF
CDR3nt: TGTGCCAGCAGTCAAACTAGCGGGGGAGGGAATGAGCAGTTCTTC

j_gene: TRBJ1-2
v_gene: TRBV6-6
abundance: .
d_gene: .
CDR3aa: CASSYAANYGYTF
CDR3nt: TGTGCCAGCAGTTACGCAGCTAACTATGGCTACACCTTC

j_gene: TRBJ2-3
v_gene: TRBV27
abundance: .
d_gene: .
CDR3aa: CASSRLYTDTQYF
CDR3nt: TGTGCCAGCAGCCGCCTATACACAGATACGCAGTATTTT

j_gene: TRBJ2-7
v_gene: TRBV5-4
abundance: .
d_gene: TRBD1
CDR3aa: CASSDRTGWPYEQYF
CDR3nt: TGTGCCAGCAGCGATCGGACAGGGTGGCCCTACGAGCAGTACTTC

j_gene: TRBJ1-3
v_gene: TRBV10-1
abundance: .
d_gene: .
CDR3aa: CASSTGKGNTIYF
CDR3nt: TGCGCCAGCAGCACAGGGAAGGGAAACACCATATATTTT

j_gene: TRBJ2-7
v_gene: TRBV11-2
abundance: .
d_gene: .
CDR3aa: CASSLGRTTYEQYF
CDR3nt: TGTGCCAGCAGCTTGGGCAGGACAACCTACGAGCAGTACTTC

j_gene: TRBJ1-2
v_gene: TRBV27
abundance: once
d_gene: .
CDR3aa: CASRRSLTGEGYTF
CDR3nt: TGTGCCAGCAGGAGGTCCTTGACAGGAGAGGGCTACACCTTC

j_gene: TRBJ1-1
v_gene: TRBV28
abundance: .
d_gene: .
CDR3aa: CASTHYGRQTEAFF
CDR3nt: TGTGCCAGCACCCACTATGGGAGGCAAACTGAAGCTTTCTTT

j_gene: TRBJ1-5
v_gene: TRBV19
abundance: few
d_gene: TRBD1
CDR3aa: CASSLLGQSNQPQHF
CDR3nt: TGTGCCAGTAGTCTACTGGGACAGAGCAATCAGCCCCAGCATTTT

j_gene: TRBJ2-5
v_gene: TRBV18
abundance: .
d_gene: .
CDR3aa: CASSLMTDKETQYF
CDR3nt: TGTGCCAGCTCACTAATGACAGATAAAGAGACCCAGTACTTC

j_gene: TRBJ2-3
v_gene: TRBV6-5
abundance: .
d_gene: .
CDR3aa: CASSRGEAHTDTQYF
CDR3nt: TGTGCCAGCAGCAGGGGGGAGGCGCACACAGATACGCAGTATTTT

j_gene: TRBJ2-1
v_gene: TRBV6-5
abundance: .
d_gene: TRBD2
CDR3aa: CASSYSILAGGDEQFF
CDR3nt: TGTGCCAGCAGTTACTCGATCCTAGCGGGGGGGGATGAGCAGTTCTTC

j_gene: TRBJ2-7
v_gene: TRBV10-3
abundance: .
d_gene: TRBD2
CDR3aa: CAISGGTSGGRSSYEQYF
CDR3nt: TGTGCCATCAGTGGGGGGACTAGCGGGGGCCGGAGCTCCTACGAGCAGTACTTC

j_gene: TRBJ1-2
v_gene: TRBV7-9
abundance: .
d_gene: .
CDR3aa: CASKGERGYTF
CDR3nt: TGTGCCAGCAAAGGGGAACGCGGCTACACCTTC

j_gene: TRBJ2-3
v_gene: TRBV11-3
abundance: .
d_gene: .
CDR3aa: CASRGPGADTQYF
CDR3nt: TGTGCCAGCCGGGGTCCTGGCGCAGATACGCAGTATTTT

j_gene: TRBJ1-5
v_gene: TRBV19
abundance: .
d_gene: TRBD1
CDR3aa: CASSIRGQGSRNQPQHF
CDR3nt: TGTGCCAGTAGTATTAGGGGACAGGGATCAAGAAATCAGCCCCAGCATTTT

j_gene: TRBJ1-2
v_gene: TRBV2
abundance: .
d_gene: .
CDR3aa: CASSNWDSINYGYTF
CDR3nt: TGTGCCAGCAGCAACTGGGACTCTATCAACTATGGCTACACCTTC